This paragraph reports one T cell receptor beta chain. The sample comes from a study of spatial heterogeneity in lung cancer. On the study more broadly: Consistently, beta-chain sequences turned up in larger numbers than alpha-chain sequences did.

Specified time point: sample taken at primary tumor resection. Every individual TCR cDNA molecule carried its own unique molecular identifier, which allowed correction of PCR and sequencing errors. TCRdb reprocessed the 5' RACE reads via MiXCR and lists one record per CDR3 protein. The repertoire has about 23,000 distinct CDR3 sequences, around 5% of them found once; the top ten carry more than 4.5%. Germline CDR1 is SGHTA and CDR2 is FQGTGA. Trimming took 4 bases from V and 5 from J, leaving 20 bases between them. This CDR3 spans 16 amino acids. The input for sequencing was PBMCs, taken at surgery. The genes are TRBV7-3 and TRBJ2-5; D is possibly TRBD1 (7 bases). This receptor was taken from a male donor with early-stage non-small cell lung cancer. As DNA, the CDR3 is TGTGCCAGCAGCTCTGTGGGCAGGGGGGATTGGGAGACCCAGTACTTC. The encoded protein is CASSSVGRGDWETQYF.